Listed here is a single TCR beta chain. One junction end disagrees with the germline gene, perhaps due to a read error. Blood RNA came from unsorted whole blood; germline DNA was also extracted. Constant-region priming of roughly 500 ng total RNA yielded TCR beta cDNA. Construction of TCR beta libraries relied on three successive nested multiplex PCR rounds employing slightly modified ARM-PCR. Each of the first two PCR rounds ran roughly 9 cycles with TRBV1-TRBV30 forward and C-beta reverse primers. One entry per CDR3 protein, called by TCRdb with MiXCR from the multiplex PCR reads. This table holds a few hundred thousand distinct CDR3 sequences, around three fifths found once. This entry is derived from a study of tumor-infiltrating lymphocytes in primary liver carcinoma. The germline V gene encodes CDR1 PRHDT and CDR2 FYEKMQ (reference sequence). This CDR3 contains 15 residues.

The chain is built from TRBV13 and TRBJ2-7; D is perhaps TRBD2 (6 bases). The receptor comes from a woman younger than 45 with primary liver carcinoma and hepatitis B virus infection. Sequencing was carried out using peripheral blood. The CDR3 here is CAISFLDSGSYEQYF. In DNA, the CDR3 is TGTGCCATCAGCTTTCTTGACTCCGGGAGCTACGAGCAGTACTTC.